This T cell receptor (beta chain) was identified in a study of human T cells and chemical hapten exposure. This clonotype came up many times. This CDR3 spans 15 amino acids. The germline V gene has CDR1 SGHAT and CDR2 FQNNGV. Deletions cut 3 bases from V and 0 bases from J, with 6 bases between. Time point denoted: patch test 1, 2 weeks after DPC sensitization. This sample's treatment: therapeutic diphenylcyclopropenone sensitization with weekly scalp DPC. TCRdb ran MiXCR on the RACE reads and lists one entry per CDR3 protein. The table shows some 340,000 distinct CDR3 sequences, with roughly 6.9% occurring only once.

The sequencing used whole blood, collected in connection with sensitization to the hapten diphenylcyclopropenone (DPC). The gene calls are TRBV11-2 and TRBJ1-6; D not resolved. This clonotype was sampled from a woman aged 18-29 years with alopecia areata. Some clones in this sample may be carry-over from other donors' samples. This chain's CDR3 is CASSLVGSYNSPLHF. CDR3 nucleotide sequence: TGTGCCAGCAGCTTGGTTGGCTCCTATAATTCACCCCTCCACTTT.